The 27 T cell receptor beta chains in this list originate from one sample, sequenced in a study of CD8 T cells in Susac syndrome. An amount of RNA that ranged from roughly 0.5 to 1 ug was reverse transcribed with random hexamers. TCRdb recomputed calls from the immunoSEQ multiplex PCR reads with MiXCR, one row per CDR3 protein. Among about 300,000 distinct CDR3 sequences, about 82% were seen once, and the ten largest hold approximately 0.2%. The sequenced sample consisted of CD8+ T cells from PBMCs. The receptors stem from a human donor with multiple sclerosis.

The sample holds one count of this clonotype. This chain joins TRBV6-5 and TRBJ2-1, with D perhaps matching TRBD1 or TRBD2 (5 bases each). Germline CDR1 and CDR2: MNHEY and SVGAGI. V lost 2 bases, J lost 1 base, and 9 bases lay in between. This CDR3 region has 15 residues. The CDR3 DNA is TGTGCCAGCAGTTACGGGGGAAAATCCTACAATGAGCAGTTCTTC. Translation gives CASSYGGKSYNEQFF.

The chain joins TRBV11-2 to TRBJ2-1, with TRBD2 identical over 9 bases. Germline CDR1 and CDR2: SGHAT and FQNNGV. V shed 1 base, J shed 0 bases, and the junction held 10 bases outside the gene matches. This CDR3 is 19 amino acids long. The CDR3 loop is CASSLVGLAGYHSYNEQFF. The CDR3 DNA reads as TGTGCCAGCAGCTTAGTTGGGCTAGCGGGATACCACTCCTACAATGAGCAGTTCTTC.

The CDR3 region has the DNA TGCAGTGCCCTCCGGTCGGCTTTCTTT. Amino acids: CSALRSAFF. The chain carries TRBV20-1 and TRBJ1-1; no reliable D call. The germline CDR1 and CDR2 sequences are DFQATT and SNEGSKA (reference sequence). The CDR3 spans 9 residues. Between the trimmed V and J ends, which lost 6 bases and 11 bases, there was a span of 10 bases.

V gene TRBV29-1 combines with J gene TRBJ2-1; the D is unclear. The V and J ends lost 3 bases and 2 bases respectively, with 11 bases between them. CDR3 length equals 14 residues. The germline V gene has CDR1 SQVTM and CDR2 ANQGSEA. The CDR3 loop reads CSVDDPGPYNEQFF. CDR3 sequence (DNA): TGCAGCGTTGACGACCCCGGACCCTACAATGAGCAGTTCTTC.

The chain links TRBV7-2 to TRBJ1-5, with a possible D match to TRBD1 (5 bases). V lost 3 bases and J lost 8, with 17 bases in between. The CDR3 has 15 amino acids. Germline values: CDR1 SGHTA, CDR2 FQGNSA. The CDR3 loop is CASSLRDGGVEPQHF. DNA for the CDR3: TGTGCCAGCAGCTTGAGGGACGGGGGTGTGGAGCCCCAGCATTTT.

This chain joins TRBV6-2 or TRBV6-3 and TRBJ1-1, with 8 nucleotides matching TRBD1. V shed 5 bases and J 0 bases; nucleotides not matched to a gene: 8. The CDR3 sequence is 16 residues long. CDR1 is MNHEY, CDR2 SVGEGT, per germline. The CDR3 nucleotides read TGTGCCAGCAGTCGCCCGACAGGGGTCCTGAACACTGAAGCTTTCTTT. Its protein product is CASSRPTGVLNTEAFF.

This clonotype turned up a few times. This chain links TRBV12-3 or TRBV12-4 with TRBJ1-1, with unresolved D. Trimming stripped 3 bases from V and 0 bases from J, with 8 bases between. The CDR3 runs 14 residues. The DNA for the CDR3 is TGTGCCAGCAGTTTGGAAGGGTTGAACACTGAAGCTTTCTTT. Translating gives CASSLEGLNTEAFF.

The chain carries TRBV5-4 and TRBJ2-3; 8 nucleotides match TRBD2. The germline V gene encodes CDR1 SGHNT and CDR2 YYREEE (reference sequence). The CDR3 runs 17 residues. With 4 bases clipped from V and 1 base from J, the junction kept 11 bases outside the gene matches. CDR3 sequence reads: CASSPRTSPLGTDTQYF. Here the CDR3 DNA reads TGTGCCAGCAGCCCCAGGACTAGCCCCCTTGGCACAGATACGCAGTATTTT.

This chain joins TRBV27 and TRBJ2-1; TRBD2 agrees at 7 bases. The V segment lost 3 bases and the J segment 9 bases; nucleotides outside the gene matches: 14. The length of the CDR3 is 16 residues. CDR1 is MNHEY, CDR2 SMNVEV, per germline (reference sequence). CDR3 bases: TGTGCCAGCAGTTTTGAAGGTTGGGGGGGGTTCAGTGAGCAGTTCTTC. This encodes CASSFEGWGGFSEQFF.

The rearrangement uses TRBV5-4 and TRBJ2-7; D is undetermined. CDR3 size: 14 residues. Germline CDR1 and CDR2: SGHNT and YYREEE (reference sequence). Trimming took 4 bases from V and 2 from J, leaving 13 bases between them. CDR3 amino acids: CASSAGLSAYEQYF. DNA for the CDR3: TGTGCCAGCAGCGCTGGCCTGTCCGCCTACGAGCAGTACTTC.

V usage is TRBV2 and J usage is TRBJ2-7, with 7 bases aligning to TRBD2. The CDR3 is 14 residues long. In germline, CDR1 is SNHLY, CDR2 FYNNEI. V lost 2 bases to trimming and J lost 3 bases; unmatched junction nucleotides: 4. The CDR3 is CASSEPAGVYEQYF. In nucleotides, the CDR3 is TGTGCCAGCAGTGAACCCGCGGGGGTCTACGAGCAGTACTTC. Based on the CDR3 plus reference TRBV2 and TRBJ2-7, the full variable domain is EPEVTQTPSHQVTQMGQEVILRCVPISNHLYFYWYRQILGQKVEFLVSFYNNEISEKSEIFDDQFSVERPDGSNFTLKIRSTKLEDSAMYFCASSEPAGVYEQYFGPGTRLTVT.

This rearrangement joins TRBV4-2 to TRBJ2-1; D is possibly TRBD2 (6 bases). V lost 4 bases to trimming and J lost 7 bases, with 14 bases between them. This CDR3 is built from 14 residues. Germline lookup yields CDR1 LGHNA and CDR2 YNFKEQ. The CDR3 coding sequence is TGTGCCAGCAGCCTGTATCTAGGAGGGAATGAGCAGTTCTTC. It is translated as CASSLYLGGNEQFF.

The chain combines TRBV13 with TRBJ2-1; TRBD2 is a possible D gene (5 bases). Trimming left V 1 base short and J 12 bases short, with 7 bases between. This CDR3 has 11 amino acids. Germline V gene data show CDR1 as PRHDT and CDR2 as FYEKMQ (reference sequence). The CDR3 protein is CASSLVRGQFF. DNA for the CDR3: TGTGCCAGCAGCTTAGTTCGGGGGCAGTTCTTC.

J is TRBJ1-5 and V is TRBV12-3 or TRBV12-4, with D maybe TRBD1 (5 bases). V was clipped by 2 bases and J by 5 bases, with 10 bases between them. The CDR3 is 14 amino acids. The CDR3 loop reads CASSLSRVHQPQHF. DNA for the CDR3: TGTGCCAGCAGTTTATCCAGGGTTCATCAGCCCCAGCATTTT.

The chain couples TRBV4-3 to TRBJ2-1; 8 bases agree with TRBD2. V was pared by 1 base and J by 10 bases, with 6 bases of the junction left unmatched. CDR3 size: 14 residues. Looked up from germline, CDR1 is LGHNA and CDR2 is YSLEER. The CDR3 DNA follows: TGCGCCAGCAGCCAAGGGAGCGGGAGAGGAGAGCAGTTCTTC. Translating it yields CASSQGSGRGEQFF.

This clonotype showed up just a few times. In DNA form, the CDR3 reads TGTGCCATCAGTGAGTCGACTGGGCAGCCTCTCTACGAGCAGTACTTC. This encodes CAISESTGQPLYEQYF. V and J are TRBV10-3 and TRBJ2-7; D unclear. Trimming left V 0 bases short and J 3 bases short, with 15 bases between. CDR3 size: 16 residues. CDR1 is ENHRY and CDR2 is SYGVKD in the germline V gene.

In DNA form, the CDR3 reads TGTGCCAGCGCCACTTGGACAGACCAAGAGACCCAGTACTTC. Translated, it gives CASATWTDQETQYF. This chain links TRBV27 with TRBJ2-5; a possible D gene is TRBD1 (6 bases). Germline-derived CDR1 and CDR2 are MNHEY and SMNVEV (reference sequence). V was trimmed by 8 bases and J by 0 bases, leaving 13 bases between them. This CDR3 comprises 14 residues.

To note about this clonotype: The junction does not match germline at one end; this may be a read error. This chain connects TRBV23-1 to TRBJ2-2; tentative D call: TRBD2 (5 bases). TRBV23-1 is given ORF status, its function remaining uncertain. This CDR3 comprises 15 residues. The CDR3 spells CASSQLEQQHRGAVF. The CDR3 DNA reads TGCGCCAGCAGTCAACTTGAACAGCAACACCGGGGAGCTGTTTTT.

This clonotype was counted between two and nine times. This chain links TRBV6-5 with TRBJ1-5; 7 positions agree with TRBD1. Germline values: CDR1 MNHEY, CDR2 SVGAGI. The V gene end was trimmed by 5 bases and the J gene end by 0 bases; junction bases not matched to a gene: 1. The CDR3 sequence is 14 residues long. The CDR3 spells CASSAGGSNQPQHF. The CDR3 nucleotides read TGTGCCAGCAGTGCAGGGGGTAGCAATCAGCCCCAGCATTTT.

The chain has TRBV2 and TRBJ1-4; D is possibly TRBD1 (5 bases). Germline CDR1 and CDR2: SNHLY and FYNNEI. Trimming took off 1 base at V and 7 bases at J, with 13 bases between the two ends. The CDR3 is made up of 15 amino acids. CDR3 DNA sequence: TGTGCCAGCAGTGAAGGGCAGGGCATCGGTGAAAAACTGTTTTTT. The encoded protein is CASSEGQGIGEKLFF. The complete variable domain, with remaining parts taken from reference TRBV2 and TRBJ1-4, reads EPEVTQTPSHQVTQMGQEVILRCVPISNHLYFYWYRQILGQKVEFLVSFYNNEISEKSEIFDDQFSVERPDGSNFTLKIRSTKLEDSAMYFCASSEGQGIGEKLFFGSGTQLSVL.

This clonotype was observed a handful of times. V gene TRBV27 combines with J gene TRBJ2-7; 9 nucleotides align to TRBD1. V was pared by 0 bases and J by 4 bases, with 7 bases of the junction left unmatched. Germline lookup yields CDR1 MNHEY and CDR2 SMNVEV (reference sequence). The CDR3 extends over 16 amino acids. In nucleotides, the CDR3 is TGTGCCAGCAGTTTATCTCCAGGGACAGGGTGGTACGAGCAGTACTTC. Translation gives CASSLSPGTGWYEQYF.

The V call is TRBV28, the J call TRBJ2-1; D perhaps matches TRBD2 (6 bases). There are 16 residues in the CDR3. Trimming cost V 7 bases and J 4 bases, with 20 bases left between them. Germline V gives CDR1 MDHEN, CDR2 SYDVKM. The CDR3 loop reads CASNIFGGPSYNEQFF. For the CDR3, the DNA is TGTGCCAGCAACATATTCGGAGGGCCTAGTTACAATGAGCAGTTCTTC.

V and J are TRBV4-3 and TRBJ2-7; D gene ambiguous. This CDR3 has 15 amino acids. V was clipped by 0 bases and J by 0 bases, with 9 bases between them. Germline CDR1 and CDR2: LGHNA and YSLEER. In DNA, the CDR3 is TGCGCCAGCAGCCAAGATTTCGGGCTCTCCTACGAGCAGTACTTC. Amino acid sequence: CASSQDFGLSYEQYF.

The chain combines TRBV1 with TRBJ2-3; TRBD2, the table's D call, lacks a check against the DNA. TRBV1 is tagged as a pseudogene. The CDR3 is made up of 20 amino acids. The CDR3 region is CTSSQDCLVCGGRRADTQYF. The CDR3 DNA reads as TGCACCAGCAGCCAAGATTGCTTGGTCTGTGGCGGGAGAAGGGCAGATACGCAGTATTTT.

The chain recombines TRBV6-1 with TRBJ2-3; 7 positions agree with TRBD2. Trimming cost V 5 bases and J 4 bases; bases outside gene matches: 12. CDR3 length: 16 amino acids. Germline V gene lookup returns CDR1 MNHNS and CDR2 SASEGT. Here the CDR3 reads CASSTPTSGKADTQYF. The CDR3 DNA follows: TGTGCCAGCAGTACGCCTACCAGCGGGAAGGCAGATACGCAGTATTTT.

This clonotype was detected once. This rearrangement joins TRBV6-2 or TRBV6-3 to TRBJ2-1; D uncertain. The CDR3 sequence is 13 residues long. Germline CDR1 is MNHEY and CDR2 is SVGEGT. Trimming shortened V by 8 bases and J by 4 bases, and 12 bases separated the two germline ends. The CDR3 is CASLNGEYNEQFF. The DNA for the CDR3 is TGTGCCAGCCTTAATGGGGAATACAATGAGCAGTTCTTC.

This rearrangement joins TRBV19 to TRBJ2-2, with 8 bases fitting TRBD1. CDR3 length: 16 residues. The V and J ends lost 10 bases and 3 bases, in that order; junction bases with no gene match: 13. Germline V gene lookup returns CDR1 LNHDA and CDR2 SQIVND (reference sequence). The CDR3 spells CATERPDREDTGELFF. The CDR3 nucleotides read TGTGCCACTGAGAGACCGGACAGGGAGGACACCGGGGAGCTGTTTTTT.